The 28 T cell receptor beta chains listed next were all sequenced from one sample in a study of shared clonotypes between healthy human individuals. The protocol was immunoSEQ multiplex PCR, while the TCRdb copy is restricted to in-frame clones and leaves out a portion. The profile covers over a million clones, with around three quarters appearing a single time and 0.55% to 0.7% taken by the ten largest. Sequencing was carried out using memory CD4+ T cells from PBMCs. The subset is: CD45RA-negative fraction. The receptors were sampled from a man aged 18-30 years in good health. Some clones in this sample may be carry-over from other donors' samples.

The chain links TRBV7-9 to TRBJ1-6; a weak D match, TRBD1 (5 bases). Trimming cost V 1 base and J 7 bases, with 11 bases left between them. Germline-derived CDR1 and CDR2 are SEHNR and FQNEAQ (reference sequence). This CDR3 is built from 15 residues. CDR3 amino acids: CASSLDTQGNSPLHF. The DNA of the CDR3 is TGTGCCAGCAGCTTAGATACGCAGGGAAATTCACCCCTCCACTTT.

This clone was seen a handful of times. The V and J genes are TRBV18 and TRBJ2-7; D perhaps matches TRBD1 (6 bases). The CDR3 extends over 15 amino acids. Per germline, CDR1 KGHSH and CDR2 LQKENI. V was clipped by 4 bases and J by 0 bases, with 13 bases between them. The CDR3 reads CASSLNRDNSYEQYF. Here the CDR3 DNA reads TGTGCCAGCTCACTAAACCGGGACAACTCCTACGAGCAGTACTTC.

The chain employs TRBV28 and TRBJ2-6; tentatively, D is TRBD1 or TRBD2 (6 bases each). V lost 1 base, J lost 2 bases, and 9 bases lay in between. CDR1 is MDHEN, CDR2 SYDVKM, per germline. This CDR3 has 16 amino acids. The CDR3 spells CASSLLRGAGANVLTF. CDR3 DNA: TGTGCCAGCAGTTTATTGAGGGGGGCTGGGGCCAACGTCCTGACTTTC. Looking up the rest from reference TRBV28 and TRBJ2-6 gives the full variable domain: DVKVTQSSRYLVKRTGEKVFLECVQDMDHENMFWYRQDPGLGLRLIYFSYDVKMKEKGDIPEGYSVSREKKERFSLILESASTNQTSMYLCASSLLRGAGANVLTFGAGSRLTVL.

The count of this clone is one. V and J are TRBV7-2 and TRBJ1-4; weak D call: TRBD1 (5 bases). With 8 bases removed from V and 4 bases from J, the gap between germline ends came to 17 bases. The CDR3 consists of 15 residues. Germline CDR1 and CDR2: SGHTA and FQGNSA. CDR3 bases: TGTGCCAGCGCCGTCGGGGGAGGAGGTAATGAAAAACTGTTTTTT. Its protein product is CASAVGGGGNEKLFF.

The rearrangement links TRBV6-5 to TRBJ2-7; TRBD1 might be the D (6 bases). V lost 4 bases and J lost 2, with 12 bases in between. The CDR3 totals 14 residues. Germline values: CDR1 MNHEY, CDR2 SVGAGI. The CDR3 bases are TGTGCCAGCAGTTCAGGGGTTCCGCCCTACGAGCAGTACTTC. Translated: CASSSGVPPYEQYF.

This clone was seen just once. The V call is TRBV28, the J call TRBJ1-5; a weak D match, TRBD1 (5 bases). The CDR3 is 15 residues long. The V and J ends lost 1 base and 3 bases respectively, with 10 bases between them. Germline V gives CDR1 MDHEN, CDR2 SYDVKM. CDR3 amino acids: CASSLYRTTNQPQHF. Written as DNA, the CDR3 is TGTGCCAGCAGTTTATACAGGACAACCAATCAGCCCCAGCATTTT.

The V call is TRBV28, the J call TRBJ2-7; 7 bases are a match to TRBD2. The V gene end was trimmed by 7 bases and the J gene end by 1 base; junction bases not matched to a gene: 7. Germline loops: CDR1 MDHEN, CDR2 SYDVKM. The CDR3 covers 14 residues. CDR3 amino acids: CASTEIAGSYEQYF. In DNA, the CDR3 is TGTGCCAGCACGGAGATAGCGGGTTCCTACGAGCAGTACTTC.

Here the CDR3 DNA reads TGCAGCGCCCGCAGGGGGTCTAACTATGGCTACACCTTC. Translated, it gives CSARRGSNYGYTF. The chain links TRBV29-1 to TRBJ1-2, with TRBD1 matching over 7 bases. This CDR3 is 13 amino acids long. Germline CDR1 reads SQVTM; CDR2 reads ANQGSEA. Unmatched junction bases numbered 5, after V lost 7 bases and J lost 0 bases. Full variable domain (remainder filled in from reference TRBV29-1 and TRBJ1-2): SAVISQKPSRDICQRGTSLTIQCQVDSQVTMMFWYRQQPGQSLTLIATANQGSEATYESGFVIDKFPISRPNLTFSTLTVSNMSPEDSSIYLCSARRGSNYGYTFGSGTRLTVV.

This clone has a single count. The V and J genes are TRBV7-2 and TRBJ1-6, with D hard to call. Per the germline V gene, CDR1 is SGHTA and CDR2 is FQGNSA. This CDR3 has 15 residues. V was trimmed by 2 bases and J by 4 bases, leaving 9 bases between them. In DNA, the CDR3 is TGTGCCAGCAGCTTAAGCGGACCGTATAATTCACCCCTCCACTTT. As protein: CASSLSGPYNSPLHF.

The chain links TRBV5-5 to TRBJ2-7; unclear D gene. The CDR3 contains 12 residues. Germline V lookup: CDR1 SGHKS, CDR2 YYEKEE (reference sequence). Trimming shortened V by 0 bases and J by 4 bases, and 5 bases separated the two germline ends. This CDR3 reads CASSLDTYEQYF. CDR3 nucleotide sequence: TGTGCCAGCAGCTTGGACACTTACGAGCAGTACTTC.

This clone was counted a few times. The chain carries TRBV28 and TRBJ1-5; D is uncertain. This CDR3 is built from 14 residues. CDR1 is MDHEN and CDR2 is SYDVKM in the germline V gene. Trimming removed 7 bases from V and 6 bases from J, with 16 bases in between. In DNA, the CDR3 is TGTGCCAGCACCATCCCCAGATGGGGTCAGCCCCAGCATTTT. It is translated as CASTIPRWGQPQHF.

The chain has TRBV14 and TRBJ2-5, with D perhaps TRBD1 or TRBD2 (5 bases each). The DNA end favors TRBJ2-7, so the J call may be wrong. Germline V gives CDR1 SGHDN, CDR2 FVKESK. This CDR3 contains 17 residues. This CDR3 reads CASSQDVGARSSYEQYF. The DNA of the CDR3 is TGTGCCAGCAGCCAAGATGTCGGGGCTAGGAGCTCCTACGAGCAGTACTTC.

The chain is built from TRBV2 and TRBJ1-2; D perhaps matches TRBD1 (5 bases). The CDR3 is made up of 13 amino acids. The V end lost 6 bases, the J end lost 1 base, and 9 bases lay between the germline ends. Germline V gives CDR1 SNHLY, CDR2 FYNNEI. The CDR3 is CASSSQGNYGYTF. Here the CDR3 DNA reads TGTGCCAGCAGCAGCCAGGGTAACTATGGCTACACCTTC.

The chain has TRBV5-4 and TRBJ2-2; 13 bases are a match to TRBD2. The CDR3 extends over 16 amino acids. Germline V gene sequence: CDR1 SGHNT, CDR2 YYREEE (reference sequence). V trimming: 4 bases; J trimming: 7 bases; junction bases outside the gene matches: 7. The CDR3 DNA reads as TGTGCCAGCAGCCAACTAGCGGGAGGGTGGAGCGGGGAGCTGTTTTTT. It codes for CASSQLAGGWSGELFF.

The chain carries TRBV29-1 and TRBJ1-1; D remains unclear. The CDR3 is 11 residues long. Trimming left V 4 bases short and J 4 bases short, with 7 bases between. Germline V gene data show CDR1 as SQVTM and CDR2 as ANQGSEA. This CDR3 reads CSVAAVTEAFF. The CDR3 DNA sequence: TGCAGCGTTGCCGCTGTCACTGAAGCTTTCTTT.

This clone was observed a single time. The chain has TRBV2 and TRBJ2-1; TRBD2 agrees at 11 bases. CDR1 and CDR2 from the germline V gene are SNHLY and FYNNEI. V lost 7 bases and J lost 6; bases outside the gene matches: 8. The CDR3 covers 15 residues. CDR3 nucleotide sequence: TGTGCCAGCAAGGGCGGACTAGCGGGTCCCAATGAGCAGTTCTTC. Protein sequence: CASKGGLAGPNEQFF.

Ten or more counts support this clone. The genes are TRBV27 and TRBJ1-5; 9 bases match TRBD1. This CDR3 comprises 12 residues. With V trimmed by 6 bases and J by 7 bases, 1 base remained unmatched. From germline, CDR1 is MNHEY and CDR2 SMNVEV (reference sequence). The CDR3 sequence is CASRDRGQPQHF. CDR3 sequence (DNA): TGTGCCAGCAGGGACAGGGGACAGCCCCAGCATTTT.

The chain joins TRBV2 to TRBJ2-7, with 12 nucleotides matching TRBD1. This CDR3 has 14 amino acids. Germline V CDR1 and CDR2: SNHLY, FYNNEI. V dropped 6 bases and J dropped 4; count of bases not matched to a gene: 4. CDR3: CASRPGQGAYEQYF. The CDR3 DNA is TGTGCCAGCAGGCCGGGACAGGGGGCGTACGAGCAGTACTTC.

The genes are TRBV4-1 and TRBJ1-5; unclear D gene. CDR1 MGHRA and CDR2 YSYEKL come from the germline V gene. The V gene lost 2 bases and the J gene lost 4 bases, with 12 bases spanning the gap. The CDR3 has 15 residues. CDR3 protein: CASSQSWQKNQPQHF. CDR3 DNA: TGCGCCAGCAGCCAATCGTGGCAGAAAAATCAGCCCCAGCATTTT.

This clone was observed a few times. CDR3 in DNA: TGTGCCAGAAGCGTGGTATCGGAGTTTTATTACTACGAGCAGTACTTC. Translation gives CARSVVSEFYYYEQYF. This chain joins TRBV5-3 and TRBJ2-7, with no clear D. TRBV5-3 is classed as an ORF, of uncertain function. The CDR3 has 16 amino acids. Trimming stripped 4 bases from V and 3 bases from J, with 20 bases between.

This clone has a handful of counts. The chain joins TRBV15 to TRBJ1-5; D call uncertain. The CDR3 is 14 amino acids. The germline V gene encodes CDR1 LNHNV and CDR2 YYDKDF (reference sequence). V shed 0 bases and J shed 6 bases, with 9 bases lying between them. CDR3 nucleotide sequence: TGTGCCACCAGCAGAGATCGGTCGGGTCAGCCCCAGCATTTT. It codes for CATSRDRSGQPQHF.

The rearrangement uses TRBV4-2 and TRBJ2-3, with TRBD2 identical over 7 bases. V was clipped by 4 bases and J by 0 bases; unmatched bases: 16. Germline CDR1 LGHNA, CDR2 YNFKEQ. This CDR3 comprises 19 residues. The CDR3: CASSPEITSAQGSTDTQYF. The CDR3, as DNA: TGTGCCAGCAGCCCGGAAATAACTAGCGCCCAAGGTAGCACAGATACGCAGTATTTT.

The chain has TRBV28 and TRBJ2-1; 7 positions agree with TRBD1. The trim removed 4 bases at V and 7 bases at J, leaving 7 bases unmatched. The CDR3 covers 14 residues. Germline CDR1 reads MDHEN; CDR2 reads SYDVKM. The CDR3 DNA reads as TGTGCCAGCAGTTCCCGTAGGGGGCGTAATGAGCAGTTCTTC. Its protein is CASSSRRGRNEQFF.

This clone appeared once. Given a far larger clone just one base away, this is likely a sequencing read error. The chain employs TRBV2 and TRBJ2-3; D remains ambiguous. Germline V lookup: CDR1 SNHLY, CDR2 FYNNEI. This CDR3 is 11 amino acids long. Trimming removed 5 bases at V and 4 bases at J, with 4 bases between. The DNA for the CDR3 is TGTGCCAGCAGTTTTTCAGATACGCAGTATTTT. Translated: CASSFSDTQYF.

This rearrangement joins TRBV4-1 to TRBJ2-1; D is uncertain. This CDR3 is built from 17 residues. V shed 4 bases and J shed 4 bases, with 20 bases lying between them. Germline-derived CDR1 and CDR2 are MGHRA and YSYEKL. CDR3 coding DNA: TGCGCCAGCAGCCTCACCGTGCCTGGCGGCGTTTACAATGAGCAGTTCTTC. Translation gives CASSLTVPGGVYNEQFF.

The rearrangement uses TRBV28 and TRBJ1-1; D may be TRBD1 (5 bases). The CDR3 length is 14 residues. Trimming removed 2 bases from V and 0 bases from J, with 7 bases in between. The germline gives CDR1 MDHEN, CDR2 SYDVKM. CDR3 DNA: TGTGCCAGCAGTTTACAGGGCCTGAACACTGAAGCTTTCTTT. Amino acid sequence: CASSLQGLNTEAFF.

The J gene is TRBJ2-7, the V gene TRBV5-1; TRBD1 agrees at 8 bases. The CDR3 has 15 amino acids. Looked up from germline, CDR1 is SGHRS and CDR2 is YFSETQ. Trimming cost V 6 bases and J 3 bases; bases outside gene matches: 11. The CDR3: CASTLGQADLYEQYF. The CDR3 nucleotides read TGCGCCAGCACCCTGGGACAGGCGGACCTCTACGAGCAGTACTTC.

The rearrangement joins TRBV6-5 to TRBJ1-5; D is perhaps TRBD1 (5 bases). The germline V and J ends were trimmed by 5 bases and 5 bases, with 10 bases remaining between them. The length of the CDR3 is 13 residues. CDR1 and CDR2 (germline): MNHEY, SVGAGI. This CDR3 is CASSAIGDQPQHF. DNA of the CDR3: TGTGCCAGCAGTGCCATAGGGGATCAGCCCCAGCATTTT.